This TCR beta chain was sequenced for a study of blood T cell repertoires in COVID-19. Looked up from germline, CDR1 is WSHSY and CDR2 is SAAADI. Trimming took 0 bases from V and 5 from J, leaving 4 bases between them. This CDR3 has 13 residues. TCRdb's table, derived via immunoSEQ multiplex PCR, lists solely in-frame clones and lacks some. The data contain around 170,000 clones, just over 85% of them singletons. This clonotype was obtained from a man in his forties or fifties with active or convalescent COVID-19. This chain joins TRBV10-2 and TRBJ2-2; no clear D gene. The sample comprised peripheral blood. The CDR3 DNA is TGCGCCAGCAGTGAGTCGCGGACCGGGGAGCTGTTTTTT. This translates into CASSESRTGELFF.